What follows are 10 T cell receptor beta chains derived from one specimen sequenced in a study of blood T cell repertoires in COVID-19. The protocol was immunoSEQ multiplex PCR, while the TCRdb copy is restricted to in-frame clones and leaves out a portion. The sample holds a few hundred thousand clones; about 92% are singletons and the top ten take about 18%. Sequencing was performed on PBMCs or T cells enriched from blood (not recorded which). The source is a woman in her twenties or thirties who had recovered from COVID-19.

CDR3 bases: TGTGCCAGCAGCCAACTAGCGGGGGGAACCGGGGAGCTGTTTTTT. Encoded protein: CASSQLAGGTGELFF. The chain couples TRBV3-1 (or the pseudogene TRBV3-2) to TRBJ2-2; 11 nucleotides line up with TRBD2. Unmatched junction bases numbered 1, after V lost 2 bases and J lost 5 bases. This CDR3 region has 15 residues. In germline, CDR1 is LGHDT, CDR2 YNNKEL (reference sequence).

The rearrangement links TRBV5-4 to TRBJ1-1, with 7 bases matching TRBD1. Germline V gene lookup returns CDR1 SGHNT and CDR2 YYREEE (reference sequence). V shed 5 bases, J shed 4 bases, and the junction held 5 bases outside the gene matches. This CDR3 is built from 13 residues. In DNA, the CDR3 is TGTGCCAGCAGACGGACAGGAGGCACTGAAGCTTTCTTT. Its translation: CASRRTGGTEAFF.

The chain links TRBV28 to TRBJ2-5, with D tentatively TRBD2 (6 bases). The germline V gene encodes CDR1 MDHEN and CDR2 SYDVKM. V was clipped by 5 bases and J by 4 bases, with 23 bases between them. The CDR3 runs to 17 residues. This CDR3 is CASSRGGRASRRETQYF. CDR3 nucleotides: TGTGCCAGCAGTCGGGGAGGCAGGGCCTCGCGGCGAGAGACCCAGTACTTC.

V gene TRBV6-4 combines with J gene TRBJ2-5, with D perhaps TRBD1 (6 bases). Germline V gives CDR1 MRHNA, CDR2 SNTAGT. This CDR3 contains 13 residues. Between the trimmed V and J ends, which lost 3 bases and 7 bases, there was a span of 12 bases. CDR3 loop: CASSEAEGGTQYF. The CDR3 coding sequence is TGTGCCAGCAGTGAAGCGGAAGGGGGGACCCAGTACTTC.

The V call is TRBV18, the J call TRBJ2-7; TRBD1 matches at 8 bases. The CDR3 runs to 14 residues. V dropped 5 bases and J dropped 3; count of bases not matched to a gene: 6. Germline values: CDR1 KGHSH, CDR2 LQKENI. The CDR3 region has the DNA TGTGCCAGCTCAAAAGGAACAGGGGGCTACGAGCAGTACTTC. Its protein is CASSKGTGGYEQYF.

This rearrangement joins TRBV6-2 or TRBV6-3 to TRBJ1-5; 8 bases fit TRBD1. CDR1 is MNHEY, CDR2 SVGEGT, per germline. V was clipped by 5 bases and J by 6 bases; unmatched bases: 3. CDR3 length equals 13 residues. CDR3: CASSGQGGQPQHF. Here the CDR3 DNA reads TGTGCCAGCAGTGGACAGGGTGGTCAGCCCCAGCATTTT.

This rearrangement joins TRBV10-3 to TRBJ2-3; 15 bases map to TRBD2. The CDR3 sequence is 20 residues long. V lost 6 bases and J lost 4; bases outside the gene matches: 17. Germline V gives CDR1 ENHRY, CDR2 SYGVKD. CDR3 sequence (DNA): TGTGCCATCAGCCGAATCAGGACTAGCGGGGGGGCAGGCTTATCAGATACGCAGTATTTT. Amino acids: CAISRIRTSGGAGLSDTQYF.

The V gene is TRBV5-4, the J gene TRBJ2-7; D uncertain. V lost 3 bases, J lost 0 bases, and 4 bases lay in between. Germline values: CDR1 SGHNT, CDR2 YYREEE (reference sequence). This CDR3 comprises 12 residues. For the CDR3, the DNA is TGTGCCAGCAGCTCGAGCTCCTACGAGCAGTACTTC. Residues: CASSSSSYEQYF.

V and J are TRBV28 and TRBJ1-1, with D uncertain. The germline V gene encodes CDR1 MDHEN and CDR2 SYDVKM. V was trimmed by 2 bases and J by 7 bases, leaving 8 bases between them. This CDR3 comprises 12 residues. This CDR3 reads CASSLEVSEAFF. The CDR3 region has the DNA TGTGCCAGCAGTTTAGAGGTCAGTGAAGCTTTCTTT.

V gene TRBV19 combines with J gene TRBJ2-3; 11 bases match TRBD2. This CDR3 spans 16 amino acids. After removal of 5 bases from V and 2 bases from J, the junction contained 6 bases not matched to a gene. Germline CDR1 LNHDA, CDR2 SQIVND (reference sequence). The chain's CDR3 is CASSSQLAGDTDTQYF. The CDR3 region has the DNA TGTGCCAGTAGTTCCCAACTAGCGGGAGACACAGATACGCAGTATTTT. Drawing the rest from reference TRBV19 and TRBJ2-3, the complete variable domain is DGGITQSPKYLFRKEGQNVTLSCEQNLNHDAMYWYRQDPGQGLRLIYYSQIVNDFQKGDIAEGYSVSREKKESFPLTVTSAQKNPTAFYLCASSSQLAGDTDTQYFGPGTRLTVL.